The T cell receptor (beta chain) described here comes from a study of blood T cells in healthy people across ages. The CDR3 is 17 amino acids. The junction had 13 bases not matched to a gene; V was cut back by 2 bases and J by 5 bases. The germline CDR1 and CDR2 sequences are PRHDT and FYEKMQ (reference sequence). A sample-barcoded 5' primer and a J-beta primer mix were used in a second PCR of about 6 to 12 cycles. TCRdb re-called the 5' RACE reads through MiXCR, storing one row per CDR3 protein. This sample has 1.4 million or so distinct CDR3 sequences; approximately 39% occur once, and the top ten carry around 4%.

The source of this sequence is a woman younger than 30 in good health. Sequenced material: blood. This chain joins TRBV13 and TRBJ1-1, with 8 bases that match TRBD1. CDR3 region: CASSLLGSSGGTTEAFF. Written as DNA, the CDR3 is TGTGCCAGCAGCTTATTGGGGTCGTCAGGGGGCACAACTGAAGCTTTCTTT.